This T cell receptor beta chain was documented in a study of blood T cell repertoires in COVID-19. Study details: COVID-19 samples collected from the United States, Italy and Spain covered acute and convalescent phases. From T cells, B-cell-depleted T cells, or PBMCs came the material, which was cDNA or gDNA.

Authors' processing steps: Reference gene primer amplification in the assay estimated nucleated cell counts. Data came from immunoSEQ multiplex PCR; TCRdb stores just in-frame clones and leaves some out. V and J calls and clone size are those listed in that table; D and trimming were worked out from the DNA. Found here are under 85,000 clones, less than 90% of them singletons; the top ten hold roughly 2.9%. This clone was counted once. The sequenced sample was peripheral blood. The clonotype comes from a man at least 80 years old with acute or convalescent COVID-19.

The CDR3 nucleotides are TGTGCCAGCAGCCCTGAATTGGGGGGAAGGTGGGACGCTGAAGCTTTCTTT. Protein sequence: CASSPELGGRWDAEAFF. The V call is TRBV14, the J call TRBJ1-1, with a weak D call TRBD1 (5 bases). V gave up 4 bases and J gave up 6 bases, with 24 bases separating them. The CDR3 contains 17 residues. Looked up from germline, CDR1 is SGHDN and CDR2 is FVKESK.